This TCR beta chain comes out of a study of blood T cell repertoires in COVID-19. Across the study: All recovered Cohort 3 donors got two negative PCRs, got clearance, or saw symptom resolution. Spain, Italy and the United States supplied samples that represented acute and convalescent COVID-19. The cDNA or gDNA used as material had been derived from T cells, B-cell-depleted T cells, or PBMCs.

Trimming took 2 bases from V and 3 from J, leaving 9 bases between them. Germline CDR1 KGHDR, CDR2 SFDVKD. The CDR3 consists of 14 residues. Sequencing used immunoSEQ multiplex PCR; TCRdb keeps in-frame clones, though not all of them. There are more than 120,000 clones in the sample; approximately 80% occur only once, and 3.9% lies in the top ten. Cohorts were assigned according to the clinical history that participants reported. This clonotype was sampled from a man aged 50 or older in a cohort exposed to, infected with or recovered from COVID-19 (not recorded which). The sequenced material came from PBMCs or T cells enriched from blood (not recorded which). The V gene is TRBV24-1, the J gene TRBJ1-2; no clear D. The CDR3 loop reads CATSDSGLHYGYTF. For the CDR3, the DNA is TGTGCCACCAGTGATTCAGGACTTCACTATGGCTACACCTTC.